This T cell receptor beta chain stems from a study of CD8 T cells in ankylosing spondylitis. Libraries for TCR beta were made by quantitative 5'-RACE with molecular barcodes. MiXCR was run by TCRdb on the 5' RACE reads, yielding one entry per CDR3 protein. The sample includes more than 600,000 distinct CDR3 sequences, 15% to 20% of them seen just once. Notes on the study in general: Significantly higher representation of disease-linked clones was reported for matched ankylosing spondylitis synovial fluid. Seemingly characteristic of ankylosing spondylitis blood was a TCR beta motif consisting of under ten highly homologous variants.

This clonotype occurred a few times. Its specificity is unknown. J gave up 8 bases and V 5 bases, and 11 bases lay outside the gene matches. The CDR3 is 13 amino acids. CDR1 is DFQATT and CDR2 is SNEGSKA in the germline V gene (reference sequence). Specimen: blood, either unsorted or a sorted T cell fraction (not recorded which). V usage is TRBV20-1 and J usage is TRBJ1-2, with 7 bases matching TRBD1. The TCR originated in a male donor with ankylosing spondylitis. The CDR3 protein is CSAPQTGMGGYTF. DNA for the CDR3: TGCAGTGCTCCTCAGACAGGGATGGGAGGCTACACCTTC.